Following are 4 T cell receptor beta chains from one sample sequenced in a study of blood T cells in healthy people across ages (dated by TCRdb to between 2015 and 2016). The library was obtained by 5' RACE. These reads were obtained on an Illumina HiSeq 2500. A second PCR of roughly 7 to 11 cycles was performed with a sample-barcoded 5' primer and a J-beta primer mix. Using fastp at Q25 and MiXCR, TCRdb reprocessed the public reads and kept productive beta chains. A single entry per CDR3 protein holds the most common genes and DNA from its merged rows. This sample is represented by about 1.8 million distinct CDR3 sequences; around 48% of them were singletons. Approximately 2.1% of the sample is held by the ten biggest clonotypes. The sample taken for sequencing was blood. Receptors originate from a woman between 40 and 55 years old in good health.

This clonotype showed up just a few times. CDR3 sequence (DNA): TGTGCCAGCAGCGCCAAGGGATACCAAGAGACCCAGTACTTC. Translating it yields CASSAKGYQETQYF. The chain links TRBV11-1 to TRBJ2-5; D gene ambiguous. CDR3 size: 14 residues. Deletions cut 5 bases from V and 0 bases from J, with 10 bases between. CDR1 SGHAT and CDR2 FQDESV come from the germline V gene (reference sequence).

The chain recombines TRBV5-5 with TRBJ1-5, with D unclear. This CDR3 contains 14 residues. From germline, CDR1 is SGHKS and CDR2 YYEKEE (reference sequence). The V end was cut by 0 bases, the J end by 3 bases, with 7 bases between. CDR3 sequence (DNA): TGTGCCAGCAGCTTGGCCCGTCTCAATCAGCCCCAGCATTTT. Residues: CASSLARLNQPQHF.

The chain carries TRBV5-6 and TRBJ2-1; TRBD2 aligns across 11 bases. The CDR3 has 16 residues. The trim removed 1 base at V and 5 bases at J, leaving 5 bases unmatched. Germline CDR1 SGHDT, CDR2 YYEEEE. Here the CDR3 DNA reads TGTGCCAGCAGCTTGCTGGGACTAGCGGCAAACAATGAGCAGTTCTTC. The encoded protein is CASSLLGLAANNEQFF.

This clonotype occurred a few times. The CDR3 DNA reads TGCGCCAGCAGCCCTACCGGGGGCCTTTTTCAGTACTTC. Its protein product is CASSPTGGLFQYF. The chain links TRBV4-3 to TRBJ2-4; D assignment may be TRBD1 or TRBD2 (6 bases each). V lost 4 bases, J lost 11 bases, and 15 bases lay in between. CDR1 and CDR2 from the germline V gene are LGHNA and YSLEER. The CDR3 totals 13 residues.